This T cell receptor beta chain was sequenced during a study of early stage breast cancer tumors. Across the whole study: Of approximately 16 invasive breast tumors, about a dozen were hormone receptor-positive, HER2-negative. Samples were sequenced at approximately 9-fold average coverage. Overall study findings and caveats: Most shared enriched TCRB sequences were commonly generated ones.

Germline CDR1 and CDR2: SGHTA and FQGNSA. This CDR3 contains 14 residues. Trimming left V 5 bases short and J 3 bases short, with 13 bases between. Each sample had two DNA replicates, 0.5 ug blood or roughly 1.4 ug tissue. Libraries were prepared by immunoSEQ multiplex PCR; TCRdb keeps only in-frame clonotypes and omits some of them. This table holds 20,000 to 25,000 clones, roughly 64% found once. Worth noting for this clone: Its antigen is not identified.

What was sequenced was breast tumor tissue. The TCR comes from a person between 60 and 69 years old with breast cancer. The chain combines TRBV7-2 with TRBJ1-1; D is uncertain. CDR3 residues: CASSQTFRDTEAFF. The CDR3 DNA sequence: TGTGCCAGCAGCCAAACATTCCGGGACACTGAAGCTTTCTTT.